The T cell receptor (beta chain) under discussion was sequenced for a study of radiotherapy plus CTLA-4 blockade in lung cancer. Germline values: CDR1 LGHNA, CDR2 YNFKEQ. This CDR3 is built from 16 residues. With 2 bases removed from V and 5 bases from J, the gap between germline ends came to 18 bases. The protocol was immunoSEQ multiplex PCR, while the TCRdb copy is restricted to in-frame clones and leaves out a portion. The sample includes 45,000 to 75,000 clones, around 80% seen only once; the top ten take roughly 4%. Sequences were derived from peripheral blood, sampled from a patient treated with radiotherapy plus ipilimumab. The TCR comes from a human donor with non-small cell lung cancer who had a partial response to radiotherapy plus ipilimumab. The chain joins TRBV4-2 to TRBJ1-2; maybe TRBD1 (5 bases). CDR3 sequence (DNA): TGTGCCAGCAGCCAACTACTGGACACGAAACGTTATGGCTACACCTTC. Amino acid sequence: CASSQLLDTKRYGYTF.